A single sample gave rise to the 25 T cell receptor beta chains below, sequenced in a study of blood T cell repertoires in COVID-19 (dated by TCRdb to the early 2020s). The library was built by means of the immunoSEQ multiplex PCR assay. TCRdb took this table from immuneACCESS and kept in-frame rearrangements with V and J called. Such tables lack part of the clones; where checked against another copy, unresolved V genes explain under half of the gap, and the rest is unexplained. This sample holds some 210,000 clones; about 88% were observed only once. The ten largest clones capture roughly 6% of the sample. The material sequenced was peripheral blood. These receptors came from a woman aged 40 to 55 who had recovered from COVID-19.

In its sample, this clone was seen once. The chain uses TRBV3-1 (or the pseudogene TRBV3-2) and TRBJ2-3, with 8 nucleotides matching TRBD2. Germline V CDR1 and CDR2: LGHDT, YNNKEL (reference sequence). The junction had 11 bases not matched to a gene; V was cut back by 4 bases and J by 5 bases. The CDR3 consists of 16 residues. In nucleotides, the CDR3 is TGTGCCAGCAGCCCCGAGCGGGGGAGGAAACGAGATACGCAGTATTTT. This codes for CASSPERGRKRDTQYF.

This clone is a singleton in its sample. The chain uses TRBV11-3 and TRBJ1-6, with D perhaps matching TRBD1 (6 bases). Germline CDR1 is SGHNT and CDR2 is YENEEA. V was shortened by 4 bases and J by 7 bases, with 14 bases between the two germline ends. CDR3 length: 15 residues. DNA of the CDR3: TGTGCCAGCAGCTCTGGGGGCGCCGGGAATTCACCCCTCCACTTT. It translates to CASSSGGAGNSPLHF.

The chain links TRBV6-5 to TRBJ1-2; D is uncertain. With 3 bases removed from V and 5 bases from J, the gap between germline ends came to 10 bases. CDR3 length: 13 residues. Per germline, CDR1 MNHEY and CDR2 SVGAGI. The CDR3 sequence is CASSYRGLYGYTF. The CDR3 DNA reads as TGTGCCAGCAGTTATCGCGGCCTGTATGGCTACACCTTC.

The chain combines TRBV12-5 with TRBJ1-6; 11 positions agree with TRBD1. Germline assignment: CDR1 LGHNT and CDR2 FRNRAP. This CDR3 contains 18 residues. V dropped 2 bases and J dropped 6; count of bases not matched to a gene: 9. The CDR3 DNA reads TGTGCTAGTGGTTTGCAGATAGGACAGGGGGCACCTAATTCACCCCTCCACTTT. Amino acids: CASGLQIGQGAPNSPLHF. The full variable domain, its missing parts supplied by reference TRBV12-5 and TRBJ1-6, is DARVTQTPRHKVTEMGQEVTMRCQPILGHNTVFWYRQTMMQGLELLAYFRNRAPLDDSGMPKDRFSAEMPDATLATLKIQPSEPRDSAVYFCASGLQIGQGAPNSPLHFGNGTRLTVT.

CDR3 in amino acids: CASSRYFGTGGGYTF. CDR3 nucleotide sequence: TGTGCCAGTAGCCGTTATTTCGGGACAGGAGGCGGCTACACCTTC. The chain is built from TRBV19 and TRBJ1-2; TRBD1 matches 8 bases. The J segment lost 8 bases and the V segment lost 6 bases, leaving 14 bases of the junction unmatched. CDR3 size: 15 residues. CDR1 LNHDA and CDR2 SQIVND come from the germline V gene (reference sequence).

The J gene is TRBJ2-7, the V gene TRBV9, with 7 bases fitting TRBD2. Germline lookup yields CDR1 SGDLS and CDR2 YYNGEE. The CDR3 totals 15 residues. V trimming: 3 bases; J trimming: 3 bases; junction bases outside the gene matches: 9. CDR3 bases: TGTGCCAGCAGCGCCGCTAGCGGACCTCTCTACGAGCAGTACTTC. Residues: CASSAASGPLYEQYF.

The chain is built from TRBV7-8 and TRBJ1-2, with TRBD1 matching 7 bases. The CDR3 has 12 amino acids. J was trimmed by 10 bases and V by 5 bases; bases with no gene match: 7. CDR1 SGHVS and CDR2 FQNEAQ come from the germline V gene. CDR3 residues: CASSPRDSYYTF. The CDR3 nucleotides are TGTGCCAGCAGCCCCCGGGACAGTTACTACACCTTC.

The chain has TRBV18 and TRBJ2-7; 12 nucleotides agree with TRBD2. The germline V gene encodes CDR1 KGHSH and CDR2 LQKENI. This CDR3 has 16 amino acids. V lost 3 bases, J lost 4 bases, and 7 bases stayed unmatched. The CDR3 bases are TGTGCCAGCTCACCGGGACTAGCGGGCCTACTTTACGAGCAGTACTTC. Translating gives CASSPGLAGLLYEQYF.

The J gene is TRBJ2-2, the V gene TRBV7-7; 15 bases agree with TRBD2. The junction had 3 bases not matched to a gene; V was cut back by 3 bases and J by 7 bases. The CDR3 has 16 amino acids. Germline V CDR1 and CDR2: SSHAT, FNYEAQ (reference sequence). CDR3 residues: CASSLGLAGGGGELFF. Here the CDR3 DNA reads TGTGCCAGCAGCTTGGGACTAGCGGGAGGCGGCGGGGAGCTGTTTTTT.

The genes are TRBV3-1 (or the pseudogene TRBV3-2) and TRBJ1-1; TRBD1 agrees at 7 bases. This CDR3 contains 13 residues. From germline, CDR1 is LGHDT and CDR2 YNNKEL (reference sequence). J gave up 1 base and V 11 bases, and 7 bases lay outside the gene matches. The CDR3 region is CAGGGPRNTEAFF. CDR3 DNA sequence: TGTGCCGGAGGGGGCCCCCGGAACACTGAAGCTTTCTTT.

This rearrangement joins TRBV5-8 to TRBJ1-5; tentatively, D is TRBD1 (5 bases). The CDR3 is made up of 15 amino acids. Looked up from germline, CDR1 is SGHTS and CDR2 is YDEGEE. V was shortened by 0 bases and J by 1 base, with 8 bases between the two germline ends. DNA for the CDR3: TGTGCCAGCAGCTTGGGACAGCTGAGCAATCAGCCCCAGCATTTT. Its translation: CASSLGQLSNQPQHF.

This clone was observed a single time. This chain joins TRBV30 and TRBJ1-1, with D unresolved. This CDR3 spans 11 amino acids. The germline V gene encodes CDR1 GTSNPN and CDR2 SVGIG (reference sequence). The ends were cut back, 3 bases at V and 3 bases at J, with 5 bases in the middle. The CDR3 loop reads CAWREYTEAFF. CDR3 in DNA: TGTGCCTGGAGAGAGTACACTGAAGCTTTCTTT.

The chain couples TRBV19 to TRBJ1-1; D unresolved. Germline values: CDR1 LNHDA, CDR2 SQIVND (reference sequence). The CDR3 is 13 amino acids. With 5 bases removed from V and 1 base from J, the gap between germline ends came to 8 bases. This chain's CDR3 is CASSLFPNTEAFF. The CDR3 DNA follows: TGTGCCAGTAGTCTCTTCCCGAACACTGAAGCTTTCTTT.

The rearrangement joins TRBV4-3 to TRBJ1-1; no definite D call. V lost 3 bases and J lost 1, with 12 bases in between. This CDR3 has 15 amino acids. The germline CDR1 and CDR2 sequences are LGHNA and YSLEER. The CDR3 loop reads CASSQGPTSNTEAFF. The CDR3 DNA reads TGCGCCAGCAGCCAGGGCCCGACATCGAACACTGAAGCTTTCTTT.

V gene TRBV4-2 combines with J gene TRBJ2-1; 9 bases fit TRBD2. The CDR3 consists of 15 residues. CDR1 and CDR2 (germline): LGHNA, YNFKEQ. Unmatched junction bases numbered 3, after V lost 3 bases and J lost 3 bases. CDR3 residues: CASSQREGFYNEQFF. The CDR3 DNA reads TGTGCCAGCAGCCAGCGGGAGGGCTTCTACAATGAGCAGTTCTTC.

The V call is TRBV5-1, the J call TRBJ2-3; TRBD2 matches 9 bases. The CDR3 spans 15 residues. In germline, CDR1 is SGHRS, CDR2 YFSETQ. V shed 0 bases and J 4 bases; nucleotides not matched to a gene: 3. As DNA, the CDR3 is TGCGCCAGCAGCTTGGTGGTAGCGGGGGCAGATACGCAGTATTTT. This codes for CASSLVVAGADTQYF.

V is TRBV7-9 and J is TRBJ1-1; perhaps TRBD1 as D (6 bases). The CDR3 is 12 amino acids. V lost 4 bases and J 7 bases, leaving 10 bases between the germline ends. The germline V gene has CDR1 SEHNR and CDR2 FQNEAQ (reference sequence). The CDR3 spells CASSYSDSEAFF. CDR3 nucleotides: TGTGCCAGCAGCTACTCGGACAGTGAAGCTTTCTTT.

This clone appeared a few times. The V gene is TRBV5-1, the J gene TRBJ1-3, with D uncertain. The germline V gene encodes CDR1 SGHRS and CDR2 YFSETQ. This CDR3 contains 16 residues. V dropped 0 bases and J dropped 2 bases, with 12 bases sitting between them. CDR3 nucleotide sequence: TGCGCCAGCAGCTTGGACGGGGTTTCGACTGGAAACACCATATATTTT. Amino acids: CASSLDGVSTGNTIYF.

The gene calls are TRBV18 and TRBJ2-1, with TRBD1 matching over 9 bases. The V gene's germline CDR1 is KGHSH and CDR2 LQKENI. V trimming: 2 bases; J trimming: 7 bases; junction bases outside the gene matches: 3. The CDR3 spans 14 residues. The CDR3 here is CASSPAGTGNEQFF. CDR3 bases: TGTGCCAGCTCACCAGCCGGGACAGGGAATGAGCAGTTCTTC.

The chain recombines TRBV27 with TRBJ2-7; 7 positions match TRBD2. After removal of 5 bases from V and 4 bases from J, the junction contained 5 bases not matched to a gene. Per germline, CDR1 MNHEY and CDR2 SMNVEV (reference sequence). This CDR3 comprises 13 residues. CDR3 nucleotide sequence: TGTGCCAGCAGTGCCAGGGAGGGATACGAGCAGTACTTC. Translation: CASSAREGYEQYF.

The DNA of the CDR3 is TGTGCCAGCAGTTACGGAACTAGCGGCCTCACAGATACGCAGTATTTT. As protein: CASSYGTSGLTDTQYF. The chain carries TRBV6-5 and TRBJ2-3, with 8 bases lining up with TRBD2. Trimming at V came to 2 bases and at J to 2 bases, leaving 6 bases not matched to a gene. This CDR3 contains 16 residues. Looked up from germline, CDR1 is MNHEY and CDR2 is SVGAGI.

J is TRBJ2-2 and V is TRBV3-1 (or the pseudogene TRBV3-2); 12 positions agree with TRBD2. J gave up 4 bases and V 0 bases, and 3 bases lay outside the gene matches. This CDR3 is built from 17 residues. The germline gives CDR1 LGHDT, CDR2 YNNKEL (reference sequence). The CDR3 DNA is TGTGCCAGCAGCCAAGATCTGACTAGCGGGGGCACCGGGGAGCTGTTTTTT. Residues: CASSQDLTSGGTGELFF.

Many counts were recorded for this clone. V gene TRBV5-5 combines with J gene TRBJ1-5; the D gene is possibly TRBD1 (6 bases). The CDR3 is made up of 15 amino acids. V shed 4 bases and J shed 1 base, with 12 bases lying between them. Germline loops: CDR1 SGHKS, CDR2 YYEKEE (reference sequence). The CDR3 sequence is CASSDTGLSNQPQHF. The CDR3 region has the DNA TGTGCCAGCAGCGATACAGGGTTGAGCAATCAGCCCCAGCATTTT.

V usage is TRBV11-2 and J usage is TRBJ1-2; D is possibly TRBD1 (6 bases). The CDR3 extends over 14 amino acids. Germline V CDR1 and CDR2: SGHAT, FQNNGV. V lost 4 bases to trimming and J lost 5 bases, with 14 bases between them. CDR3 nucleotide sequence: TGTGCCAGCAGCTCAGCGGGGGGCGGGTATGGCTACACCTTC. It specifies CASSSAGGGYGYTF.

The V gene is TRBV6-1, the J gene TRBJ2-1; 10 bases are a match to TRBD2. CDR3 length: 17 amino acids. Germline V gives CDR1 MNHNS, CDR2 SASEGT. J lost 3 bases, V lost 2 bases, and 7 bases had no gene match. The CDR3 DNA follows: TGTGCCAGCAGTGAATATTGGACTAGCGGATACTACAATGAGCAGTTCTTC. It yields the protein CASSEYWTSGYYNEQFF.